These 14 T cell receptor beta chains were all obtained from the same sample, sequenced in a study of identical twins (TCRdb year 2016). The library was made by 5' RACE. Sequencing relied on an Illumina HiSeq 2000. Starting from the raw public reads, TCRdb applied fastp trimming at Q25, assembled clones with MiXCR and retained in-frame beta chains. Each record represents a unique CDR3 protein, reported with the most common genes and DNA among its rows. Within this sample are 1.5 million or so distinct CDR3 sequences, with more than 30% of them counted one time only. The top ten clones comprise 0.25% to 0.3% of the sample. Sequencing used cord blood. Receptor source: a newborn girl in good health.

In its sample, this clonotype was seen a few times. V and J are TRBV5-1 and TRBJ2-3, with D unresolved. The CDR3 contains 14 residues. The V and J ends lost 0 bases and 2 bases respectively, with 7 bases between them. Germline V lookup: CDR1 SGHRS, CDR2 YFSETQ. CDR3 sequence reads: CASSLAETTDTQYF. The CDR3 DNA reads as TGCGCCAGCAGCTTGGCGGAAACCACAGATACGCAGTATTTT.

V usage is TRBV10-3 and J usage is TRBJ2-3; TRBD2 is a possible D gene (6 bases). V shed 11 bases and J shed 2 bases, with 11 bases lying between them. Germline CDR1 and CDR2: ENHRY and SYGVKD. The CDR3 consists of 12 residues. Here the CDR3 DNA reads TGTGCCGTGGGGGGATTCACAGATACGCAGTATTTT. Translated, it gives CAVGGFTDTQYF.

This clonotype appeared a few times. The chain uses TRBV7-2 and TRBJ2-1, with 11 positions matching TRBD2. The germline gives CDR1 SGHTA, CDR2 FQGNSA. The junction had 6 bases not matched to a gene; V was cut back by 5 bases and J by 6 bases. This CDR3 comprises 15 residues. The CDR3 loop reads CASSQLAGVLNEQFF. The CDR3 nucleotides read TGTGCCAGCAGCCAACTAGCGGGAGTCCTCAATGAGCAGTTCTTC.

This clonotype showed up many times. CDR3 coding DNA: TGTGCCAGCAGTTACATTGTAGAACGCAGGGGTTCCTACGAGCAGTACTTC. Protein product: CASSYIVERRGSYEQYF. The chain combines TRBV6-5 with TRBJ2-7; possible D gene TRBD1, 6 bases. The germline V gene encodes CDR1 MNHEY and CDR2 SVGAGI. This CDR3 has 17 residues. Deletions cut 2 bases from V and 1 base from J, with 18 bases between.

The CDR3 is CASSLGWRVGGVWSEAFF. The CDR3 DNA reads as TGTGCCAGCAGCTTAGGATGGAGGGTCGGTGGGGTATGGTCTGAAGCTTTCTTT. The rearrangement uses TRBV7-8 and TRBJ1-1; no clear D gene. CDR1 SGHVS and CDR2 FQNEAQ come from the germline V gene. CDR3 length: 18 amino acids. V dropped 1 base and J dropped 6 bases, with 24 bases sitting between them.

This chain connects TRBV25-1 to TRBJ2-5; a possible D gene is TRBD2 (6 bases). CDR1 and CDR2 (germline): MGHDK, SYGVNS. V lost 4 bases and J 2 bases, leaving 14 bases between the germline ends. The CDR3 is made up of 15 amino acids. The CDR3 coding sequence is TGTGCCAGCAGTGTTACCGGGACTCAACAAGAGACCCAGTACTTC. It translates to CASSVTGTQQETQYF.

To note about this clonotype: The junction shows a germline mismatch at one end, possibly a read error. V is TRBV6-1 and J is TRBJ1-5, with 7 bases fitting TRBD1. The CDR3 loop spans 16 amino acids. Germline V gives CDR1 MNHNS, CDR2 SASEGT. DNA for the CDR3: TGTGTCAGCAGTCCTCCCCGACAGGGTAGCAATCAGCCCCAGCATTTT. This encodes CVSSPPRQGSNQPQHF.

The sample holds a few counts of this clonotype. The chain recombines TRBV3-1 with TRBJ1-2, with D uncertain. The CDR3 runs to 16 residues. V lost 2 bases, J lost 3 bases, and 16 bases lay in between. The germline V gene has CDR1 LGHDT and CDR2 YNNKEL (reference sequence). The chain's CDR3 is CASSQLYRIPHYGYTF. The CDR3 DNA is TGTGCCAGCAGCCAATTGTATAGGATACCCCACTATGGCTACACCTTC.

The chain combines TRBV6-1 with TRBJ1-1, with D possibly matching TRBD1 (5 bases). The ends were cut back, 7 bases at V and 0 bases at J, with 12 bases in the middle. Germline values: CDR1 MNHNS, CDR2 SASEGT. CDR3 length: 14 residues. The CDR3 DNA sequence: TGTGCCAGCAACCGGGACGGATTGAACACTGAAGCTTTCTTT. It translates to CASNRDGLNTEAFF.

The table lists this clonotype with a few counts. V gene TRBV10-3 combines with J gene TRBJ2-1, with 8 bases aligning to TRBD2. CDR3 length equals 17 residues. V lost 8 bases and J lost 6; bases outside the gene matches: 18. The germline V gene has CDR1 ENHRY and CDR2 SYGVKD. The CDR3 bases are TGTGCCATCGGATTCAGCGGGAGTGGGGAAATACGCAATGAGCAGTTCTTC. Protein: CAIGFSGSGEIRNEQFF.

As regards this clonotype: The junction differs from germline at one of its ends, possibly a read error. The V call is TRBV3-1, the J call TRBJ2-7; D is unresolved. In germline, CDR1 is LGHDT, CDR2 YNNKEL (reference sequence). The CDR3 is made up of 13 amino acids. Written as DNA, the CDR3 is TGTGCCGGCAGCCAAGATCCCAAATACGAGCAGTACTTC. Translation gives CAGSQDPKYEQYF.

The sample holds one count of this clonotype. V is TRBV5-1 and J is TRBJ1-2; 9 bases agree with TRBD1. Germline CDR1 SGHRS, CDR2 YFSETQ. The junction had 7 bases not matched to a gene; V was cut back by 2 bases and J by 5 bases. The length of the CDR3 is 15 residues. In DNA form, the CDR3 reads TGCGCCAGCAGCTTTGAGACAGGGGGATGGTATGGCTACACCTTC. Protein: CASSFETGGWYGYTF.

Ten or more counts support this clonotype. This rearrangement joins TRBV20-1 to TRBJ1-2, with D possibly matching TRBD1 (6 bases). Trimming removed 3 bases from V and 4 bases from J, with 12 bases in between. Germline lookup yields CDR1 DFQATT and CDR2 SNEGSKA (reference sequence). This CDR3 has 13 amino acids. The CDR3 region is CSASRTDFYGYTF. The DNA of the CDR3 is TGCAGTGCTAGTAGGACAGATTTCTATGGCTACACCTTC.

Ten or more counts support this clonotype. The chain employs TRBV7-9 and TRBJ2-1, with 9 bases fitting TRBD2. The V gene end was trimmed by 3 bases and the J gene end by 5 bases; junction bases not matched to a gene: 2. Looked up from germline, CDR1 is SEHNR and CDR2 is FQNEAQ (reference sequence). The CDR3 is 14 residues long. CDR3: CASSFLAGNNEQFF. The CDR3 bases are TGTGCCAGCAGCTTCCTAGCGGGAAACAATGAGCAGTTCTTC.